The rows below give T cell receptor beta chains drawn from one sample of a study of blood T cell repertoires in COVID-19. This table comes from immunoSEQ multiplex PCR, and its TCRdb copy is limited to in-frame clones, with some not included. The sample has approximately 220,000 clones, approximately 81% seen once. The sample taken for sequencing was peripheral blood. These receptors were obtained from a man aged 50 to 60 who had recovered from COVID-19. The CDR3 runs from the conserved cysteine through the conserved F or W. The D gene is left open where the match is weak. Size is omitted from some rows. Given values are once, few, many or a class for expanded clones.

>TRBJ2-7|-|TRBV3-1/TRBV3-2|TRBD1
TGTGCCAGCAGCTTGACAGGGGTGAGCTACGAGCAGTACTTC
CASSLTGVSYEQYF
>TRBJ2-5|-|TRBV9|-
TGTGCCAGCAGCGAGGGAGAAGAGACCCAGTACTTC
CASSEGEETQYF
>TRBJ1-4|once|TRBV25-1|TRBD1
TGTGCCAGCAGTGAACAGGGGGCGGCTAATGAAAAACTGTTTTTT
CASSEQGAANEKLFF
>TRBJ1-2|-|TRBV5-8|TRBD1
TGTGCCAGCAGTCTTAGGACAGGGGGCACATTAGGTGGCTACACCTTC
CASSLRTGGTLGGYTF
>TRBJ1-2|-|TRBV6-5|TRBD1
TGTGCCAGCAGTACCCGACAGGGGCCCTATGGCTACACCTTC
CASSTRQGPYGYTF
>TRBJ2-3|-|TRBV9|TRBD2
TGTGCCAGCGCCCTTGATCGAGGGACTACCTTCCTCACAGATACGCAGTATTTT
CASALDRGTTFLTDTQYF
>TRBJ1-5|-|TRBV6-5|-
TGTGCCAGCAGTCCAGGGATGAGCAATCAGCCCCAGCATTTT
CASSPGMSNQPQHF
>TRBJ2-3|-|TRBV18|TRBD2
TGTGCCAGCTCGAGTACCGGGACTAGCAACGCAGATACGCAGTATTTT
CASSSTGTSNADTQYF
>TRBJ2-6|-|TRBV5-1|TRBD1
TGCGCCAGCAGCATATCGACAGGGTCCTCTGGGGCCAACGTCCTGACTTTC
CASSISTGSSGANVLTF
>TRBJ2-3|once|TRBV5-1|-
TGCGCCAGCAGCTTTCGTTCGGATACGCAGTATTTT
CASSFRSDTQYF
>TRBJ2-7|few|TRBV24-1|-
TGTGCCACCAGTGACAGGGACTACGAGCAGTACTTC
CATSDRDYEQYF
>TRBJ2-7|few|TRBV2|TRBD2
TGTGCCAGCAGCCGCCGGGCTAGCGGGAGCTACGAGCAGTACTTC
CASSRRASGSYEQYF
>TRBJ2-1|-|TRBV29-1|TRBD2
TGCAGCGTTGAGGGGACTAGCGCCGCGAATGAGCAGTTCTTC
CSVEGTSAANEQFF
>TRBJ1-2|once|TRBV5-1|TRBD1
TGCGCCAGCAGCTTGGGGACAGGGAAGAAAGACTATGGCTACACCTTC
CASSLGTGKKDYGYTF
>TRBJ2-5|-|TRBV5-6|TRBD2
TGTGCCAGCAGCTTACTAGCGGGAGGGCCGGAGACCCAGTACTTC
CASSLLAGGPETQYF